This T cell receptor (beta chain) was obtained from a study of T cell clusters in autoimmune cytopenias (dated by TCRdb to between 2018 and 2020). With regard to the full study: A mean age of about 54 years and a median age of about 60 years were recorded for the healthy donor controls, of whom about half of the roughly 45 were female. Peripheral blood TRB and IGH repertoires were sequenced in autoimmune cytopenia patients at active disease and during treatment follow-up, alongside healthy, CLL and autoimmune hepatitis controls. TRB sequencing reached a median depth of around 50,000 reads per sample and yielded a median of about 2,500 distinct TRB clonotypes per sample. For primary cytopenia, 25 age-matched healthy donors were used as controls, and for secondary cytopenia, approximately 15 age-matched CLL patients were used as controls. The goal of the study was to find out whether patients with autoimmune cytopenia have a disease-specific immune repertoire signature that could be used as a blood-based biomarker. Autoimmune hepatitis repertoires were compared against fewer than 30 age- and sex-matched healthy donors. What the authors observed across the whole study: The TRB repertoire shifts, including less even repertoires in secondary cytopenia and CLL, mostly reflected lymphoma bias and not autoimmunity. The T cell clusters were defined only in silico, and the functional role of the clusters was left to be validated experimentally. Healthy donors had almost three times as many exclusive TRB clusters as active autoimmune hepatitis patients, a finding consistent with an autoimmunity-wide signature. In the comparison of secondary cytopenia with CLL, the cluster-lack signature was not observed, apparently because the dominant lymphoma-associated repertoire masked the signature. GLIPH suggested that primary autoimmune cytopenia patients lacked physiological T cell clusters: 51 clusters were exclusive to healthy donors versus approximately 18 exclusive to patients.

Notes on this clonotype: Its antigen is unknown.

TRB rearrangements were amplified by multiplex PCR following a touch-down protocol, with the TRB-A and TRB-B primer pools mixed in one tube. Illumina adapters and sample indices were added to the amplicons through two consecutive PCR reactions using Phusion HS II polymerase. Amplicons were gel-purified with the NucleoSpin Gel and PCR Clean-up kit, then quantified by Qubit and quality-checked on an Agilent 2100 Bioanalyzer. Sequencing of the libraries was done on an Illumina MiSeq with paired-end, single-indexed, 600-cycle runs. The original pipeline was this. Alignment and assembly of TRB reads were performed with MiXCR version 2.1.12 and the default MiXCR reference library. A clone was defined by each unique CDR3 nucleotide sequence, and the analysis included only productive sequences with two or more reads. Repertoire diversity was assessed with alpha-parameterized diversity profiles (alpha 0 to 5), including the Shannon (alpha 1) and Simpson (alpha 2) indices, which were computed with an R script. The tcR package was used to compute combinatorial TRB VJ usage, which was then compared between cohorts by principal component analysis with ade4. GLIPH clustering of TCRbeta CDR3s was carried out on cohort pairs matched by age and read depth, and cluster frequencies were compared by Wilcoxon test. The reads went through TCRdb reprocessing, and each CDR3 protein sequence gets one entry with no DNA. These V and J calls originate from TCRdb's pipeline instead of the authors' own analysis. The data table for this sample lists 10,000 to 15,000 distinct CDR3 sequences. Clones ranked in the top ten supply 3% to 3.5% of the sample.

Measured from the cysteine to the phenylalanine, the CDR3 is 15 residues long. The DNA sequence is not available. The germline V gene (reference sequence) sets CDR1 to SEHNR and CDR2 to FQNEAQ. TRB amplification used 250 ng of peripheral blood genomic DNA, 30,000 to 40,000 genome equivalents, per sample. This sample also belongs to another study, concerning T cell repertoires in aging, cancer and after chemotherapy. The second paper states: Donors spanned six age groups from 30 or younger to 70 or older, with at least three individuals per group. Control TCR repertoires from healthy donors were recorded across several months to years, and re-sampling revealed clear clonal overlap. In total, the full dataset held about 8.8 million TCR reads. Untreated patients with hematological or solid cancers showed significantly lower blood TCR diversity and higher clonality than age-matched healthy donors. In healthy donors, the decline in TCR diversity with age was mainly due to loss of richness, whereas in cancer patients loss of evenness also played a role. Median generation probability increased over the chemotherapy interval in both cancer cohorts, suggesting repertoire reconstitution through rebound thymic output. According to the authors, the repertoire data do not permit conclusions about immunological memory after chemotherapy. The study profiled peripheral blood TCR beta repertoires from healthy donors and cancer patients to examine immunoaging and T cell reconstitution after chemotherapy. A cohort of 200 to 250 cancer patients (roughly 90 with hematological and around 120 with solid cancers) was assembled, and under 100 healthy donors were included as a reference group. Processing of the TRB sequences was carried out with MiXCR versions 2.12 and 3.0.5. Shannon diversity, evenness, clonality (one minus evenness), and alpha-parameterized diversity profiles from alpha 0 to 5 were included as repertoire metrics. Generation probabilities of clones in paired pre- and post-chemotherapy samples were computed with the IGoR algorithm.

The chain is assembled from TRBV7-9 and TRBJ2-7; TCRdb names TRBD2, which stays unverified in the absence of DNA. Material for sequencing was peripheral blood. The sequence was obtained from a human donor in good health. The CDR3 amino acid sequence is: CASSSIGGQDSEQYF. Here the CDR3 is joined to the reference TRBV7-9 and TRBJ2-7 genes, and the full variable domain is: DTGVSQNPRHKITKRGQNVTFRCDPISEHNRLYWYRQTLGQGPEFLTYFQNEAQLEKSRLLSDRFSAERPKGSFSTLEIQRTEQGDSAMYLCASSSIGGQDSEQYFGPGTRLTVT.